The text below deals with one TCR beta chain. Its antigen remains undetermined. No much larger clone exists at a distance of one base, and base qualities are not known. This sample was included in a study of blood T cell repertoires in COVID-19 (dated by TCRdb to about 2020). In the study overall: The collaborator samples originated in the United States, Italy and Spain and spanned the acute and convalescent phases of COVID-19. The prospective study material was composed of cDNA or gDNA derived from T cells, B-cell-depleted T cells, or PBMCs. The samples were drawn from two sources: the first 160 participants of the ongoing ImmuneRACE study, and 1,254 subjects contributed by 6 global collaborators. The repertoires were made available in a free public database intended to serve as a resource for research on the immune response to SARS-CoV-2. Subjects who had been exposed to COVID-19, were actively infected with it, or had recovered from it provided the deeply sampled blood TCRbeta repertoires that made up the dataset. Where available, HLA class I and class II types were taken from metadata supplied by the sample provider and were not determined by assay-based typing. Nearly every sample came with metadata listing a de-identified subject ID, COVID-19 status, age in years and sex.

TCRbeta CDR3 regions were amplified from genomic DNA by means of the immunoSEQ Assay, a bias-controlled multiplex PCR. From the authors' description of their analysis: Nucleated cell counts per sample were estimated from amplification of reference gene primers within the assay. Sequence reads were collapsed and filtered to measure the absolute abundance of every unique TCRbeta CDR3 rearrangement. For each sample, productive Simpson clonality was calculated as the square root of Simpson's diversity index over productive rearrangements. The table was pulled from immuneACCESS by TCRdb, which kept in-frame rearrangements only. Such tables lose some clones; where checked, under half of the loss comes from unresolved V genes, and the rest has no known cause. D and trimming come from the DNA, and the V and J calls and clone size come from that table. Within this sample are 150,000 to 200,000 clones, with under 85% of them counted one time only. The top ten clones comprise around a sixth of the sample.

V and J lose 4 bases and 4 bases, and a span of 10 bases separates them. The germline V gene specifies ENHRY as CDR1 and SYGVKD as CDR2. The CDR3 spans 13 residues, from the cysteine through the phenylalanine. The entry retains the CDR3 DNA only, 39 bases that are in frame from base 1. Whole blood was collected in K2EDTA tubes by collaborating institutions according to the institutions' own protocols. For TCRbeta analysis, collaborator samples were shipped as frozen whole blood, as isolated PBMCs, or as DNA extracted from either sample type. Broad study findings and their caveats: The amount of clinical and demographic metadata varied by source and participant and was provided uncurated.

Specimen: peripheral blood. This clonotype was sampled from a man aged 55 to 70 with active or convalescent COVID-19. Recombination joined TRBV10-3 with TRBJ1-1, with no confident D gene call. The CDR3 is CAISASGSTEAFF. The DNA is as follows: TGTGCCATCAGTGCTTCAGGTAGCACTGAAGCTTTCTTT.